These 13 T cell receptor beta chains were all obtained from the same sample, sequenced in a study of blood T cell repertoires in COVID-19. The method was immunoSEQ multiplex PCR; TCRdb's version includes in-frame clones alone and lacks a portion of them. The top ten clones hold roughly 8% of a sample with over 95,000 clones, over 65% of them seen once. The sequencing input was peripheral blood. These receptors were collected from a woman aged 35 to 49 with acute or convalescent COVID-19.

J is TRBJ2-7 and V is TRBV27; D is undetermined. Trimming took 7 bases from V and 0 from J, leaving 10 bases between them. The CDR3 extends over 13 amino acids. CDR1 and CDR2 (germline): MNHEY, SMNVEV (reference sequence). CDR3 DNA sequence: TGTGCCAGCATGTATCTAAACTCCTACGAGCAGTACTTC. It specifies CASMYLNSYEQYF.

The J gene is TRBJ2-1, the V gene TRBV20-1; D might be TRBD2 (6 bases). CDR3 size: 11 residues. V was pared by 0 bases and J by 15 bases, with 12 bases between. CDR1 and CDR2 from the germline V gene are DFQATT and SNEGSKA (reference sequence). The CDR3 loop is CSARDGTGGFF. CDR3 DNA sequence: TGCAGTGCTAGAGATGGTACCGGGGGGTTCTTC.

The J gene is TRBJ1-5, the V gene TRBV27; TRBD1 aligns across 7 bases. The trim removed 2 bases at V and 0 bases at J, leaving 7 bases unmatched. CDR3 size: 17 residues. The germline gives CDR1 MNHEY, CDR2 SMNVEV (reference sequence). The CDR3 DNA reads as TGTGCCAGCAGTTTAAAGGGCAGGGGGAGTAGCAATCAGCCCCAGCATTTT. Translated, it gives CASSLKGRGSSNQPQHF.

The chain uses TRBV11-3 and TRBJ2-7, with a weak D call TRBD2 (6 bases). Germline V gene sequence: CDR1 SGHNT, CDR2 YENEEA. This CDR3 comprises 19 residues. V was cut by 0 bases and J by 1 base, with 22 bases left in between. CDR3: CASSLDIVGSGERSYEQYF. In DNA form, the CDR3 reads TGTGCCAGCAGCTTAGATATAGTAGGTTCGGGAGAAAGGTCCTACGAGCAGTACTTC.

The chain is built from TRBV5-1 and TRBJ1-4; 10 bases fit TRBD1. The length of the CDR3 is 14 residues. V trimming: 6 bases; J trimming: 5 bases; junction bases outside the gene matches: 4. CDR1 is SGHRS, CDR2 YFSETQ, per germline. The CDR3 nucleotides read TGCGCCAGCAAAACGGGACAGGGGAATGAAAAACTGTTTTTT. Translation gives CASKTGQGNEKLFF.

The chain employs TRBV30 and TRBJ2-7, with 8 bases lining up with TRBD2. The CDR3 runs to 12 residues. With V trimmed by 6 bases and J by 2 bases, 3 bases remained unmatched. The germline gives CDR1 GTSNPN, CDR2 SVGIG (reference sequence). CDR3 region: CACQLAAYEQYF. The CDR3 DNA sequence: TGTGCCTGTCAACTAGCGGCCTACGAGCAGTACTTC.

This sequence joins TRBV5-1 and TRBJ1-4; no definite D call. Germline lookup yields CDR1 SGHRS and CDR2 YFSETQ. CDR3 size: 15 residues. Between the trimmed V and J ends, which lost 0 bases and 2 bases, there was a span of 8 bases. The CDR3 coding sequence is TGCGCCAGCAGCTTGGAAGGGAGGACTAATGAAAAACTGTTTTTT. Translating gives CASSLEGRTNEKLFF.

The chain recombines TRBV19 with TRBJ1-2; TRBD1 aligns across 7 bases. The V gene end was trimmed by 7 bases and the J gene end by 5 bases; junction bases not matched to a gene: 7. The CDR3 totals 13 residues. CDR1 is LNHDA and CDR2 is SQIVND in the germline V gene (reference sequence). The CDR3 DNA sequence: TGTGCCAGTAATGATGGGGGACAGTATGGCTACACCTTC. Protein product: CASNDGGQYGYTF.

The gene calls are TRBV18 and TRBJ1-4, with 9 bases lining up with TRBD1. This CDR3 is built from 14 residues. The germline gives CDR1 KGHSH, CDR2 LQKENI. V shed 9 bases and J 4 bases; nucleotides not matched to a gene: 6. Here the CDR3 reads CASSGQGDNEKLFF. The CDR3 DNA is TGTGCCAGTTCGGGACAGGGAGATAATGAAAAACTGTTTTTT.

This rearrangement joins TRBV2 to TRBJ2-5; 7 nucleotides agree with TRBD2. The CDR3 is made up of 15 amino acids. Per germline, CDR1 SNHLY and CDR2 FYNNEI. After removal of 3 bases from V and 1 base from J, the junction contained 5 bases not matched to a gene. The CDR3 loop reads CASSEPGGFQETQYF. CDR3 DNA sequence: TGTGCCAGCAGTGAGCCCGGGGGGTTCCAAGAGACCCAGTACTTC. The full variable domain, rest sourced from reference TRBV2 and TRBJ2-5, is EPEVTQTPSHQVTQMGQEVILRCVPISNHLYFYWYRQILGQKVEFLVSFYNNEISEKSEIFDDQFSVERPDGSNFTLKIRSTKLEDSAMYFCASSEPGGFQETQYFGPGTRLLVL.

This chain uses TRBV7-2 with TRBJ2-7; 10 nucleotides match TRBD1. Per germline, CDR1 SGHTA and CDR2 FQGNSA. The J segment lost 1 base and the V segment lost 4 bases, leaving 1 base of the junction unmatched. This CDR3 comprises 14 residues. The CDR3 sequence: CASSWGQGSYEQYF. The DNA for the CDR3 is TGTGCCAGCAGCTGGGGACAGGGGTCCTACGAGCAGTACTTC.

The chain carries TRBV2 and TRBJ2-3; a weak D match, TRBD2 (6 bases). The V end was cut by 4 bases, the J end by 2 bases, with 10 bases between. The length of the CDR3 is 14 residues. Looked up from germline, CDR1 is SNHLY and CDR2 is FYNNEI. The DNA of the CDR3 is TGTGCCAGCAGTGGGGGGGAGCTCACAGATACGCAGTATTTT. Its translation: CASSGGELTDTQYF.

CDR3 coding DNA: TGCGCCAGCAAGCGGGGTTTGACAGGACAGGGTAACGTGGCCACTGAAGCTTTCTTT. It yields the protein CASKRGLTGQGNVATEAFF. This chain connects TRBV5-1 to TRBJ1-1, with 8 bases aligning to TRBD1. With V trimmed by 6 bases and J by 4 bases, 23 bases remained unmatched. Per the germline V gene, CDR1 is SGHRS and CDR2 is YFSETQ. CDR3 length equals 19 residues.